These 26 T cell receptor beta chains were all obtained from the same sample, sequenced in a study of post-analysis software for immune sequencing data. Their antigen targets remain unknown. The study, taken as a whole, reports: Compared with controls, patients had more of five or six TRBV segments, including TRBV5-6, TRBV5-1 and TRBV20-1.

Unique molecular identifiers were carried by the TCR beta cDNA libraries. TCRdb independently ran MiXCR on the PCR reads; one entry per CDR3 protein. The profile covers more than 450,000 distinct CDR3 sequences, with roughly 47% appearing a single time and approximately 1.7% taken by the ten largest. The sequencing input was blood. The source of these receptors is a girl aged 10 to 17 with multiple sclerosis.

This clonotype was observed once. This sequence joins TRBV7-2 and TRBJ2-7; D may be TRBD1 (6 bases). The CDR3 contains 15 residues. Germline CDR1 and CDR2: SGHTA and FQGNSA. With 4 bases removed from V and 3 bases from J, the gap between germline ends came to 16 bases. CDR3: CASSSVLGQIYEQYF. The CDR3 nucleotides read TGTGCCAGCAGCTCTGTACTAGGACAGATCTACGAGCAGTACTTC.

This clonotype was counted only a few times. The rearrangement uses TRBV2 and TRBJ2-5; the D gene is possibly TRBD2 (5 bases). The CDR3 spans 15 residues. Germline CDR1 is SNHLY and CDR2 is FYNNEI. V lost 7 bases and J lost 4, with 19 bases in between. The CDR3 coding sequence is TGTGCCAGCATCCGGAGGCAACTCCCCAGAGAGACCCAGTACTTC. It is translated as CASIRRQLPRETQYF.

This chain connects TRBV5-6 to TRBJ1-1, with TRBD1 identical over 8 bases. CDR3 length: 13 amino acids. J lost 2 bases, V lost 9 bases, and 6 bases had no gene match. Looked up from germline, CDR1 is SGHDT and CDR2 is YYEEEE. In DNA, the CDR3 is TGTGCCACCTCAGACAGGGGAAACACTGAAGCTTTCTTT. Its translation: CATSDRGNTEAFF.

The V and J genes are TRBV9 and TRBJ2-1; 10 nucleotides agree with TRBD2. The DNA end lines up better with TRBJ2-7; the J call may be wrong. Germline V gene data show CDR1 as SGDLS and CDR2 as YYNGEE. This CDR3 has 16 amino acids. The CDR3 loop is CASSQVLAGVDNEQYF. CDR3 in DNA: TGTGCCAGCAGCCAGGTCCTAGCGGGAGTCGACAATGAGCAGTACTTC.

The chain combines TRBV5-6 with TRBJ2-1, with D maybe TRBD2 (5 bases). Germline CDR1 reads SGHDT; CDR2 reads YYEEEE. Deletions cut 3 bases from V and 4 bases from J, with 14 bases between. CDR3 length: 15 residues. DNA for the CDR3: TGTGCCAGCAGCTGCGGCGGGTCCCGTTACAATGAGCAGTTCTTC. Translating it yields CASSCGGSRYNEQFF.

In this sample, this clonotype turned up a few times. In DNA form, the CDR3 reads TGTGCCAGCAGTTCAGTCGGGGCTAACTATGGCTACACCTTC. Translating gives CASSSVGANYGYTF. This rearrangement joins TRBV6-5 to TRBJ1-2; no clear D gene. V shed 4 bases and J shed 0 bases, with 9 bases lying between them. Germline values: CDR1 MNHEY, CDR2 SVGAGI. There are 14 residues in the CDR3.

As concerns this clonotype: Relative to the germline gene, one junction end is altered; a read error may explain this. CDR3 loop: CASSLTGNNEQFF. CDR3 coding DNA: TGTGCTAGCAGCCTTACAGGGAACAATGAGCAGTTCTTC. The chain has TRBV7-7 and TRBJ2-1, with TRBD1 as a possible D gene (6 bases). This CDR3 contains 13 residues. Germline V gene lookup returns CDR1 SSHAT and CDR2 FNYEAQ (reference sequence).

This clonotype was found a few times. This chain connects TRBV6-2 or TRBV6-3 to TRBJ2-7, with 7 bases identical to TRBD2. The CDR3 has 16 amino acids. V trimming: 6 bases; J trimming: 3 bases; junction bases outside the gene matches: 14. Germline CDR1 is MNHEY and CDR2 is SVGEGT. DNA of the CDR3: TGTGCCAGCAGGCTACCGCCGGACGGGAGGAGCTACGAGCAGTACTTC. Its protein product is CASRLPPDGRSYEQYF.

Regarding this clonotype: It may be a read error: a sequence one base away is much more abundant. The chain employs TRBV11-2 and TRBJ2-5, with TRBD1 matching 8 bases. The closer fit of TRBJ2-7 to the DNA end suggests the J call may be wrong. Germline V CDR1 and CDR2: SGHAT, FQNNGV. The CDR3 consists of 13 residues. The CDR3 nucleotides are TGTGTCAGCAGCCCCGGGACAGGATACGAGCAGTACTTC. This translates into CVSSPGTGYEQYF.

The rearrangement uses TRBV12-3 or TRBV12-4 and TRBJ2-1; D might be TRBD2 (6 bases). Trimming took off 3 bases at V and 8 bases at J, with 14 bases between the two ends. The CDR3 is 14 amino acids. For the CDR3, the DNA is TGTGCCAGCAGTTTGACTAGGGCGGTTGATGAGCAGTTCTTC. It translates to CASSLTRAVDEQFF.

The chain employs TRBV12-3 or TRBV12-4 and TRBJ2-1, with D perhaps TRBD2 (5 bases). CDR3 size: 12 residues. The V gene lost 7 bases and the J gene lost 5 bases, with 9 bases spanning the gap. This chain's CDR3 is CASNGLHNEQFF. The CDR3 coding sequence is TGTGCCAGCAATGGACTCCACAATGAGCAGTTCTTC.

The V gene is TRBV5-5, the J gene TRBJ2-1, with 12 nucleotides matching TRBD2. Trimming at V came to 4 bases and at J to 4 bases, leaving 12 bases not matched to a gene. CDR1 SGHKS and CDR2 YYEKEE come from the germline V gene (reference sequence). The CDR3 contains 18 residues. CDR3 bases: TGTGCCAGCAGCCCGTGGGCTAGCGGGGGGGCATCATACAATGAGCAGTTCTTC. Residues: CASSPWASGGASYNEQFF.

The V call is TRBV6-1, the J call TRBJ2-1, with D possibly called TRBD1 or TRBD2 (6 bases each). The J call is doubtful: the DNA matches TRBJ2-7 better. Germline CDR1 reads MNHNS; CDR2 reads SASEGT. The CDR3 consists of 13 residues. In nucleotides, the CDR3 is TGTGCCAGCAGTGTATCCGGGGGCAACGAGCAGTACTTC. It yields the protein CASSVSGGNEQYF.

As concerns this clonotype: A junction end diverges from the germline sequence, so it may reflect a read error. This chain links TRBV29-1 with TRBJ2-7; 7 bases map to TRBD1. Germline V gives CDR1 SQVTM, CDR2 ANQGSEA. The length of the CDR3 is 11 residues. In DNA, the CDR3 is TGCAGCGTCTACAGGGGCTACGAGCACTACTTC. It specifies CSVYRGYEHYF.

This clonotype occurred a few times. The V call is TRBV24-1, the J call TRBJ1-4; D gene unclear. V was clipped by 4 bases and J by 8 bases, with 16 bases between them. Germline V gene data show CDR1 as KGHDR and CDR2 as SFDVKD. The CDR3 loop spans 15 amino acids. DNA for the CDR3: TGTGCCACCAGTGACCCCGGATCCAACCACGAAAAACTGTTTTTT. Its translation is CATSDPGSNHEKLFF.

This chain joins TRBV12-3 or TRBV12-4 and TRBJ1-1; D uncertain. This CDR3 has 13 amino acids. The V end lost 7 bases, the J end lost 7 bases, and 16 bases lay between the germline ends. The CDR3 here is CASTKRTQVEAFF. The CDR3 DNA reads TGTGCCAGCACGAAACGGACGCAGGTTGAAGCTTTCTTT.

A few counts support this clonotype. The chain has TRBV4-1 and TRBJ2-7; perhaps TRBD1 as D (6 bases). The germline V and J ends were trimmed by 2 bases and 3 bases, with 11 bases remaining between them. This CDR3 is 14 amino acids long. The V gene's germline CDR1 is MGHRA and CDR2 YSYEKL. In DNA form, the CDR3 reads TGCGCCAGCAGCCAACCCGGACAGAACTACGAGCAGTACTTC. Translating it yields CASSQPGQNYEQYF.

The CDR3 spells CSVEGGRFYEQYF. CDR3 nucleotide sequence: TGCAGCGTTGAAGGGGGGCGCTTCTACGAGCAGTACTTC. This chain joins TRBV29-1 and TRBJ2-7, with a possible D match to TRBD1 (6 bases). CDR1 and CDR2 from the germline V gene are SQVTM and ANQGSEA. The CDR3 sequence is 13 residues long. Trimming removed 1 base at V and 3 bases at J, with 10 bases between.

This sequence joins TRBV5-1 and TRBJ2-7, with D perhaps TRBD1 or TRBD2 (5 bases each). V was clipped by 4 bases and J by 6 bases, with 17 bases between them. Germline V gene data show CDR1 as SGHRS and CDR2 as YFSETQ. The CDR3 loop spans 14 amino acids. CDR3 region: CASSGIEGDGEQYF. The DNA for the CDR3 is TGCGCCAGCAGCGGGATAGAAGGGGACGGCGAGCAGTACTTC.

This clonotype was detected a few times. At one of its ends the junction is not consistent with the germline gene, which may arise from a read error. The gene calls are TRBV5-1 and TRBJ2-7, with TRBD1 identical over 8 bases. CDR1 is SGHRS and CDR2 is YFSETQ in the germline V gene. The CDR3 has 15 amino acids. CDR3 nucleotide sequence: TGCGTCAGCAGCTTGGACGGACAGGGCTCCTACGAGCAGTACTTC. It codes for CVSSLDGQGSYEQYF.

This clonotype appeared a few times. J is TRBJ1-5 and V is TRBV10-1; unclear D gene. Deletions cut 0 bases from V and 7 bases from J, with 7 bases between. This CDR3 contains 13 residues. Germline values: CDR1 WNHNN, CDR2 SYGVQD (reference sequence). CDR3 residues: CASSESREQPQHF. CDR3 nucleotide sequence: TGCGCCAGCAGTGAGTCTCGGGAACAGCCCCAGCATTTT.

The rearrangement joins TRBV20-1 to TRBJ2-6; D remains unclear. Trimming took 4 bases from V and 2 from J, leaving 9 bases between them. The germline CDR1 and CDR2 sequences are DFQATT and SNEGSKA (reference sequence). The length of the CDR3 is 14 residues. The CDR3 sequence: CSAKKATGANVLTF. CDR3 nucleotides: TGCAGTGCTAAGAAGGCGACTGGGGCCAACGTCCTGACTTTC.

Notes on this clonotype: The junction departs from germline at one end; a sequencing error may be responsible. CDR3 nucleotide sequence: TGCAGTGCTAGGTATAGCTCTGGAAACACCGTATATTTT. Translated, it gives CSARYSSGNTVYF. The chain combines TRBV20-1 with TRBJ1-3; no reliable D call. CDR3 length: 13 amino acids. CDR1 and CDR2 from the germline V gene are DFQATT and SNEGSKA (reference sequence).

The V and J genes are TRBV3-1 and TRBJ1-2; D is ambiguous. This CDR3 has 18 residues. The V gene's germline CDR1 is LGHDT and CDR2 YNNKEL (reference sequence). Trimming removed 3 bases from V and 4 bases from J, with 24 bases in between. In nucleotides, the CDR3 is TGTGCCAGCAGCCAGAGGCCCTGGGCTGTACTTTCGACCTATGGCTACACCTTC. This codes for CASSQRPWAVLSTYGYTF.

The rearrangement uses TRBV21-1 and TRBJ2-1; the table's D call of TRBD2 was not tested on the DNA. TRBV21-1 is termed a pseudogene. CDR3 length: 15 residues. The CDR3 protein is CASSKVLAGGHEQFF. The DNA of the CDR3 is TGTGCCAGCAGCAAAGTCCTAGCGGGAGGGCATGAGCAGTTCTTC.

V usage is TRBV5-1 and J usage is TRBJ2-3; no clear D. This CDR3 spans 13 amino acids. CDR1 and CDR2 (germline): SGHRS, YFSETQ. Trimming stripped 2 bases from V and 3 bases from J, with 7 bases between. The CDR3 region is CASSFERTDTQYF. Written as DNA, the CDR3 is TGCGCCAGCAGCTTCGAGAGAACAGATACGCAGTATTTT.